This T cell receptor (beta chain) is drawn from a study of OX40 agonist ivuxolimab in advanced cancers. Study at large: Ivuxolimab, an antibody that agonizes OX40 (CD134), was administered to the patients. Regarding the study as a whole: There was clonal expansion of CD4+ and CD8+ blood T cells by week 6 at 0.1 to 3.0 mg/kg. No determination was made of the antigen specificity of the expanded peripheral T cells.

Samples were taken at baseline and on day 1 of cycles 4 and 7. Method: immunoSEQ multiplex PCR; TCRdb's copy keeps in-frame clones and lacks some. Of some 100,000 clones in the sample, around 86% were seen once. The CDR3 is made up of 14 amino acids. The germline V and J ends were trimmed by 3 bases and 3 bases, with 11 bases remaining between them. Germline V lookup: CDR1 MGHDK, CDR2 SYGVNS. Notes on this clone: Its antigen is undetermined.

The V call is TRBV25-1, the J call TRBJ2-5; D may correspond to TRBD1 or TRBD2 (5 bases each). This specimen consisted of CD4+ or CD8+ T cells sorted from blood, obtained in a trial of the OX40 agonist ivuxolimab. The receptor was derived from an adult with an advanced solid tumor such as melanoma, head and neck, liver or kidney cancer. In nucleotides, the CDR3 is TGTGCCAGCAGTGAGGCCGGGACGGAAGAGACCCAGTACTTC. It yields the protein CASSEAGTEETQYF.